The sequence of this T cell receptor beta chain was determined in a study of blood T cell repertoires in COVID-19. The wider study: There were acute and convalescent COVID-19 samples, and they came from the United States, Italy and Spain. In each case, the material was cDNA or gDNA derived from T cells, B-cell-depleted T cells, or PBMCs.

Seattle patients were enrolled during active infection and followed longitudinally. The CDR3 has 15 amino acids. Trimming removed 6 bases from V and 7 bases from J; junction bases left unmatched: 13. Germline V lookup: CDR1 MGHRA, CDR2 YSYEKL. Under the authors' procedure: Estimation of nucleated cell counts relied on the amplification of reference gene primers. The protocol was immunoSEQ multiplex PCR, while the TCRdb copy is restricted to in-frame clones and leaves out a portion. That table furnishes V, J and clone size, whereas the DNA furnished D and trimming. The sample carries around 460,000 clones, about 90% recorded once. This clone was seen a few times.

Sequenced: peripheral blood. The chain links TRBV4-1 to TRBJ2-7; 9 nucleotides align to TRBD2. The clonotype comes from a man aged 18 to 30 with COVID-19, enrolled during active disease. DNA for the CDR3: TGCGCCAGCAGTCCCGATTTTAGCGGGAGATATGAGCAGTACTTC. Its translation: CASSPDFSGRYEQYF.